This T cell receptor (beta chain) appears in the sequencing data of a study of cytomegalovirus exposure and HLA in healthy donors. Assay: immunoSEQ multiplex PCR; the TCRdb copy retains only in-frame clones and omits some. The sample consists of about 69,000 clones, under 96% of them appearing once. In regard to this clone: The antigen is undetermined.

Study-level points and caveats: Associated with cytomegalovirus, according to the listing, were around 160 TCR beta chains.

The sequencing sample was made of PBMCs. This receptor was identified in a woman aged 18-30 years in good health and CMV-seropositive.

The CDR3 DNA follows: TGTGCCAGCAGCCAAGTCAATTTAGCGGGCCCGAACACCGGGGAGCTGTTTTTT. It is translated as CASSQVNLAGPNTGELFF. The chain couples TRBV4-2 to TRBJ2-2; 7 bases are a match to TRBD2. Germline V gene data show CDR1 as LGHNA and CDR2 as YNFKEQ. V was pared by 1 base and J by 0 bases, with 8 bases of the junction left unmatched. The CDR3 sequence is 18 residues long.